The 10 T cell receptor beta chains below all came from one sample that was sequenced in a study of shared clonotypes between healthy human individuals. Only in-frame clones appear in the TCRdb table, and some are missing; sequencing was by immunoSEQ multiplex PCR. The data contain approximately 2.5 million clones, roughly 93% of them seen just once; the ten biggest clones take up approximately 0.36%. Sequenced material: naive CD4+ T cells from PBMCs. The sample's subset: CD45RA+ positively selected. Receptors originate from a man aged 18-30 years in good health. Some clones in this sample may be carry-over from other donors' samples.

The chain employs TRBV5-4 and TRBJ1-2; D is perhaps TRBD1 (6 bases). Trimming removed 1 base at V and 0 bases at J, with 7 bases between. In germline, CDR1 is SGHNT, CDR2 YYREEE (reference sequence). The CDR3 covers 14 residues. CDR3 nucleotides: TGTGCCAGCAGCTTGACAGGGACTAACTATGGCTACACCTTC. Translation: CASSLTGTNYGYTF.

This rearrangement joins TRBV19 to TRBJ1-5; TRBD1 matches at 8 bases. After removal of 6 bases from V and 7 bases from J, the junction contained 14 bases not matched to a gene. From germline, CDR1 is LNHDA and CDR2 SQIVND (reference sequence). The CDR3 is 16 residues long. Written as DNA, the CDR3 is TGTGCCAGTAGCCCAACAGGACAGGGCGGACGGCAGCCCCAGCATTTT. The encoded protein is CASSPTGQGGRQPQHF.

This clone was recorded only once. The chain employs TRBV4-2 and TRBJ1-6; D is uncertain. The germline CDR1 and CDR2 sequences are LGHNA and YNFKEQ. V lost 6 bases to trimming and J lost 10 bases, with 16 bases between them. This CDR3 has 14 amino acids. DNA of the CDR3: TGTGCCAGCAGTGAATGGGTCTCCGGCTCACCCCTCCACTTT. This sequence encodes CASSEWVSGSPLHF.

As for this clone: The same CDR3 can be traced to other DNA sequences in this sample. The chain uses TRBV5-1 and TRBJ1-3; D gene unclear. Trimming removed 0 bases at V and 0 bases at J, with 7 bases between. The CDR3 length is 15 residues. Germline assignment: CDR1 SGHRS and CDR2 YFSETQ. The CDR3 coding sequence is TGCGCCAGCAGCTTGGGTAGTCCCTCTGGAAACACCATATATTTT. Amino acids: CASSLGSPSGNTIYF.

The CDR3 region has the DNA TGTGCCAGCAGTAGAGGGGGCATAGCTAATGAAAAACTGTTTTTT. Translated: CASSRGGIANEKLFF. The chain recombines TRBV6-1 with TRBJ1-4, with TRBD1 matching 7 bases. The CDR3 covers 15 residues. V was pared by 5 bases and J by 3 bases, with 6 bases of the junction left unmatched. CDR1 is MNHNS and CDR2 is SASEGT in the germline V gene.

This rearrangement joins TRBV7-3 to TRBJ2-7, with D possibly being TRBD1 (5 bases). Germline V CDR1 and CDR2: SGHTA, FQGTGA. V lost 5 bases and J 8 bases, leaving 19 bases between the germline ends. The CDR3 is 14 amino acids. CDR3 region: CASSENGHLSKQYF. DNA for the CDR3: TGTGCCAGCAGCGAGAACGGACATCTTAGCAAGCAGTACTTC.

The chain couples TRBV4-1 to TRBJ2-7; no clear D. This CDR3 contains 12 residues. Germline assignment: CDR1 MGHRA and CDR2 YSYEKL. V lost 3 bases and J lost 5, with 8 bases in between. The CDR3 here is CASSHPADEQYF. CDR3 DNA: TGCGCCAGCAGCCACCCTGCGGACGAGCAGTACTTC.

The V gene is TRBV5-1, the J gene TRBJ1-4, with a possible D match to TRBD1 (6 bases). Deletions cut 0 bases from V and 7 bases from J, with 10 bases between. CDR1 and CDR2 (germline): SGHRS, YFSETQ. CDR3 length: 14 residues. The DNA for the CDR3 is TGCGCCAGCAGCTTGGTGGGGGCAGGTGAAAAACTGTTTTTT. Its translation: CASSLVGAGEKLFF.

The chain couples TRBV28 to TRBJ2-7, with TRBD1 matching over 10 bases. The germline V gene has CDR1 MDHEN and CDR2 SYDVKM. After removal of 6 bases from V and 3 bases from J, the junction contained 11 bases not matched to a gene. CDR3 length: 16 residues. The CDR3 here is CASRGPNRDRGYEQYF. The CDR3 coding sequence is TGTGCCAGCAGGGGGCCAAACCGGGACAGGGGCTACGAGCAGTACTTC.

The genes are TRBV18 and TRBJ2-7, with a tentative D call TRBD2 (6 bases). The germline V and J ends were trimmed by 4 bases and 0 bases, with 16 bases remaining between them. CDR3 size: 16 residues. Germline lookup yields CDR1 KGHSH and CDR2 LQKENI. In DNA, the CDR3 is TGTGCCAGCTCACAGGCGGGGCGGGAAACCTCCTACGAGCAGTACTTC. Encoded protein: CASSQAGRETSYEQYF.